This record concerns one T cell receptor beta chain sequence. Its antigen remains unidentified. The CDR3 length is 14 residues. Germline assignment: CDR1 SQVTM and CDR2 ANQGSEA. This sample was included in a study of monozygotic twins with inflammatory bowel disease. Broader study findings: Lower sharing of clonotypes with other individuals was seen in IBD patients than in healthy twins. This was most marked in patients showing signs of disease activity. A reduction in TCRbeta diversity (inverse Simpson) was seen in IBD patients relative to healthy co-twins.

The template switching step added UMIs that contained a 6-nucleotide sample barcode. Each CDR3 protein gets one entry in TCRdb, which reprocessed the 5' RACE reads and gives no DNA. Across around 200,000 distinct CDR3 sequences, the top ten clones capture around 1.5% of the sample. No sorting of T cells preceded isolation of total RNA from whole blood. This sequence was found in a human donor with ulcerative colitis or Crohn's disease, or a healthy co-twin of an affected twin (not recorded which). Sequenced sample: blood. This sequence joins TRBV29-1 and TRBJ2-3; the D gene TCRdb calls, TRBD1, cannot be checked with no DNA. CDR3 amino acids: CSVEDIRGPDTQYF.